The 25 T cell receptor beta chains given below trace back to one sample, sequenced in a study of T cell repertoires in cytomegalovirus infection. A single record per CDR3 protein comes from TCRdb applying MiXCR to the reads. The repertoire holds around 350,000 distinct CDR3 sequences, with 15% to 20% as singletons. Sequences were obtained from PBMCs. The source is a human donor in good health (CMV status not recorded). Some clones in this sample may be carry-over from other donors' samples.

This clonotype was picked up many times. This chain connects TRBV12-3 or TRBV12-4 to TRBJ2-3; no definite D call. CDR3 length: 15 amino acids. The V gene lost 4 bases and the J gene lost 2 bases, with 13 bases spanning the gap. CDR3 sequence: CASSWAVTFTDTQYF. The CDR3 nucleotides are TGTGCCAGCAGTTGGGCGGTGACCTTCACAGATACGCAGTATTTT.

The chain has TRBV28 and TRBJ2-5, with 7 nucleotides matching TRBD1. Germline assignment: CDR1 MDHEN and CDR2 SYDVKM. The V and J ends lost 5 bases and 6 bases, in that order; junction bases with no gene match: 9. The CDR3 has 14 amino acids. The chain's CDR3 is CASSIVGTEKTQYF. The CDR3 nucleotides read TGTGCCAGCAGTATCGTCGGGACAGAGAAGACCCAGTACTTC.

The V and J genes are TRBV20-1 and TRBJ2-3, with D possibly matching TRBD2 (6 bases). Germline CDR1 is DFQATT and CDR2 is SNEGSKA (reference sequence). V lost 3 bases to trimming and J lost 0 bases, with 13 bases between them. This CDR3 is 15 amino acids long. CDR3 residues: CSARGPGLSTDTQYF. The DNA for the CDR3 is TGCAGTGCTAGGGGACCGGGACTCAGCACAGATACGCAGTATTTT.

This clonotype was observed a few times. This sequence joins TRBV7-8 and TRBJ2-3, with 7 bases aligning to TRBD2. The CDR3 contains 14 residues. CDR1 SGHVS and CDR2 FQNEAQ come from the germline V gene. Unmatched junction bases numbered 10, after V lost 8 bases and J lost 5 bases. In nucleotides, the CDR3 is TGTGCCAGCCAAGCCCGGGAGGTTGTAGATACGCAGTATTTT. Translating it yields CASQAREVVDTQYF.

There are many counts of this clonotype. The chain is built from TRBV20-1 and TRBJ1-1; the D is unclear. V lost 0 bases to trimming and J lost 3 bases, with 8 bases between them. Germline V lookup: CDR1 DFQATT, CDR2 SNEGSKA (reference sequence). This CDR3 spans 13 amino acids. For the CDR3, the DNA is TGCAGTGCTAGAGATGCCGCGGACACTGAAGCTTTCTTT. Translating it yields CSARDAADTEAFF.

There are many counts of this clonotype. The chain couples TRBV7-2 to TRBJ2-3; 9 bases are shared with TRBD1. The J segment lost 10 bases and the V segment lost 5 bases, leaving 10 bases of the junction unmatched. The CDR3 sequence is 14 residues long. CDR1 and CDR2 from the germline V gene are SGHTA and FQGNSA. CDR3: CASSGQGRGLAQYF. DNA of the CDR3: TGTGCCAGCAGCGGACAGGGGAGGGGGCTGGCGCAGTATTTT.

This clonotype was seen more than once but under ten times. The V call is TRBV12-3 or TRBV12-4, the J call TRBJ2-1; D is tentatively TRBD1 or TRBD2 (5 bases each). There are 14 residues in the CDR3. The ends were cut back, 8 bases at V and 0 bases at J, with 11 bases in the middle. The CDR3 coding sequence is TGTGCCAGCGTGAGGGGAGTCTCCTACAATGAGCAGTTCTTC. Protein: CASVRGVSYNEQFF.

V usage is TRBV12-3 or TRBV12-4 and J usage is TRBJ1-5, with D possibly matching TRBD1 (5 bases). The CDR3 runs to 16 residues. The V end was cut by 5 bases, the J end by 6 bases, with 20 bases between. CDR3 amino acids: CASSSPTDRESQPQHF. The CDR3 DNA follows: TGTGCCAGCAGTAGCCCGACAGATCGAGAGAGTCAGCCCCAGCATTTT.

This clonotype appeared a few times. The CDR3 reads CASSQVRGGTYSPLHF. In DNA form, the CDR3 reads TGTGCCAGCAGCCAAGTCCGTGGCGGTACTTATTCACCCCTCCACTTT. The chain recombines TRBV14 with TRBJ1-6; D is uncertain. The CDR3 runs 16 residues. The V and J ends lost 1 base and 8 bases respectively, with 15 bases between them. From germline, CDR1 is SGHDN and CDR2 FVKESK.

This clonotype was recorded many times. The chain carries TRBV7-9 and TRBJ2-3; 7 nucleotides agree with TRBD1. CDR1 is SEHNR and CDR2 is FQNEAQ in the germline V gene (reference sequence). Losses at the gene ends were 4 bases for V and 2 bases for J; bases not matched to a gene: 6. The CDR3 has 15 amino acids. The CDR3 nucleotides are TGTGCCAGCAGCTCGACAGGGTGGCACACAGATACGCAGTATTTT. Amino acids: CASSSTGWHTDTQYF.

Ten or more counts support this clonotype. The genes are TRBV28 and TRBJ2-5, with TRBD1 matching over 9 bases. V was clipped by 6 bases and J by 2 bases; unmatched bases: 7. Germline CDR1 MDHEN, CDR2 SYDVKM. The CDR3 extends over 15 amino acids. CDR3 DNA: TGTGCCAGCAGCATCGCGGGACAGGGTCAAGAGACCCAGTACTTC. This codes for CASSIAGQGQETQYF.

This chain connects TRBV7-2 to TRBJ2-2; D perhaps matches TRBD2 (6 bases). Germline V gene data show CDR1 as SGHTA and CDR2 as FQGNSA. V was pared by 5 bases and J by 3 bases, with 13 bases between. The CDR3 length is 15 residues. CDR3 sequence reads: CASSPAAGYTGELFF. The CDR3 DNA is TGTGCCAGCAGCCCTGCAGCGGGTTACACCGGGGAGCTGTTTTTT.

This clonotype was observed many times. The chain is built from TRBV12-3 or TRBV12-4 and TRBJ2-7; D might be TRBD1 (6 bases). V gave up 6 bases and J gave up 4 bases, with 19 bases separating them. The CDR3 has 15 residues. The CDR3 is CASSPPGQPKYEQYF. DNA for the CDR3: TGTGCCAGCAGCCCCCCTGGACAGCCTAAGTACGAGCAGTACTTC.

This clonotype was seen only a few times. V usage is TRBV5-1 and J usage is TRBJ2-7; D unclear. The CDR3 has 13 residues. V dropped 0 bases and J dropped 2 bases, with 6 bases sitting between them. Per germline, CDR1 SGHRS and CDR2 YFSETQ. DNA of the CDR3: TGCGCCAGCAGCTTGGACAACACCTACGAGCAGTACTTC. Translated: CASSLDNTYEQYF.

This clonotype occurred a few times. The chain combines TRBV20-1 with TRBJ2-1; 7 positions match TRBD2. Unmatched junction bases numbered 9, after V lost 8 bases and J lost 2 bases. The CDR3 sequence is 14 residues long. Looked up from germline, CDR1 is DFQATT and CDR2 is SNEGSKA (reference sequence). The CDR3 protein is CSTARTRPYNEQFF. The CDR3 region has the DNA TGCAGTACCGCCCGGACTAGACCCTACAATGAGCAGTTCTTC.

A word on this clonotype: This may be a read error, as it is one base from a much larger clone. The J gene is TRBJ2-7, the V gene TRBV28; D uncertain. With 2 bases removed from V and 2 bases from J, the gap between germline ends came to 13 bases. Germline loops: CDR1 MDHEN, CDR2 SYDVKM. The CDR3 loop spans 15 amino acids. The CDR3 loop reads CASSLTDETPYEQYF. CDR3 DNA: TGTGCCAGCAGTTTAACCGACGAGACCCCCTACGAGCAGTACTTC. The full variable domain, in which reference TRBV28 and TRBJ2-7 provide the parts outside the CDR3, is DVKVTQSSRYLVKRTGEKVFLECVQDMDHENMFWYRQDPGLGLRLIYFSYDVKMKEKGDIPEGYSVSREKKERFSLILESASTNQTSMYLCASSLTDETPYEQYFGPGTRLTVT.

CDR3 sequence: CSASGRGHEQFF. For the CDR3, the DNA is TGCAGTGCTAGCGGCAGGGGCCATGAGCAGTTCTTC. The chain combines TRBV20-1 with TRBJ2-1, with D maybe TRBD1 (6 bases). The CDR3 sequence is 12 residues long. V lost 3 bases to trimming and J lost 8 bases, with 11 bases between them. In germline, CDR1 is DFQATT, CDR2 SNEGSKA (reference sequence).

This clonotype was detected only a few times. This sequence joins TRBV4-1 and TRBJ2-3; D uncertain. CDR1 is MGHRA, CDR2 YSYEKL, per germline. V lost 1 base, J lost 8 bases, and 7 bases lay in between. CDR3 length: 12 amino acids. The CDR3 DNA reads as TGCGCCAGCAGCCAAGTACTGGGTACGCAGTATTTT. Its protein is CASSQVLGTQYF.

The sample holds a few counts of this clonotype. The chain combines TRBV20-1 with TRBJ1-5; the D is unclear. The germline gives CDR1 DFQATT, CDR2 SNEGSKA (reference sequence). V lost 0 bases and J lost 4, with 16 bases in between. CDR3 size: 16 residues. The CDR3 is CSARDMVGRINQPQHF. The CDR3 region has the DNA TGCAGTGCTAGAGATATGGTCGGCCGAATTAATCAGCCCCAGCATTTT.

This clonotype was recorded at least ten times. The chain employs TRBV7-2 and TRBJ2-7; TRBD1 might be the D (6 bases). The CDR3 spans 13 residues. V was trimmed by 6 bases and J by 3 bases, leaving 12 bases between them. Germline values: CDR1 SGHTA, CDR2 FQGNSA. The CDR3 sequence: CASRDTGYYEQYF. The CDR3 region has the DNA TGTGCCAGCAGGGATACAGGGTACTACGAGCAGTACTTC.

The table lists this clonotype with a few counts. This sequence joins TRBV5-5 and TRBJ2-3, with a weak D call TRBD1 (6 bases). The CDR3 runs to 16 residues. Germline V CDR1 and CDR2: SGHKS, YYEKEE (reference sequence). Deletions cut 7 bases from V and 5 bases from J, with 23 bases between. CDR3 DNA sequence: TGTGCCAGCCGACACGCGGACAGAGCTCCTGGAGATACGCAGTATTTT. Its protein is CASRHADRAPGDTQYF.

This clonotype was counted a few times. The chain links TRBV7-6 to TRBJ2-3; D call uncertain. Germline V lookup: CDR1 SGHVS, CDR2 FNYEAQ. The V end lost 3 bases, the J end lost 4 bases, and 14 bases lay between the germline ends. The CDR3 spans 15 residues. The CDR3 DNA is TGTGCCAGCAGCTTGGCGCCTTTCTTGGCAGATACGCAGTATTTT. This translates into CASSLAPFLADTQYF.

The V call is TRBV5-1, the J call TRBJ2-1, with 8 bases that match TRBD2. Germline V CDR1 and CDR2: SGHRS, YFSETQ. The junction had 11 bases not matched to a gene; V was cut back by 4 bases and J by 8 bases. This CDR3 is 15 amino acids long. In DNA form, the CDR3 reads TGCGCCAGCAGCCGGGGACTAGTGGATATCGATGAGCAGTTCTTC. Protein: CASSRGLVDIDEQFF. The whole variable domain, filled in from reference TRBV5-1 and TRBJ2-1, reads KAGVTQTPRYLIKTRGQQVTLSCSPISGHRSVSWYQQTPGQGLQFLFEYFSETQRNKGNFPGRFSGRQFSNSRSEMNVSTLELGDSALYLCASSRGLVDIDEQFFGPGTRLTVL.

The rearrangement joins TRBV30 to TRBJ2-1; D is possibly TRBD2 (5 bases). Germline loops: CDR1 GTSNPN, CDR2 SVGIG (reference sequence). The CDR3 covers 12 residues. Trimming removed 3 bases at V and 7 bases at J, with 10 bases between. CDR3 amino acids: CAWSPEGNEQFF. As DNA, the CDR3 is TGTGCCTGGAGCCCAGAGGGAAATGAGCAGTTCTTC.

The sample holds many counts of this clonotype. The rearrangement joins TRBV6-1 to TRBJ1-5; a possible D gene is TRBD1 (5 bases). Trimming pared 6 bases from V and 3 bases from J, leaving 18 bases between. From germline, CDR1 is MNHNS and CDR2 SASEGT. The CDR3 is 16 amino acids. Here the CDR3 DNA reads TGTGCCAGCAGCCCCCCCGGCAGGGAAATCAATCAGCCCCAGCATTTT. Protein sequence: CASSPPGREINQPQHF.